This TCR beta chain was identified in a study of blood T cell repertoires in COVID-19. On the study more broadly: Material from acute and convalescent COVID-19 was sourced from the United States, Italy and Spain.

Trimming cost V 6 bases and J 10 bases, with 12 bases left between them. The CDR3 is 11 residues long. The germline V gene has CDR1 SGHRS and CDR2 YFSETQ. Libraries were prepared by immunoSEQ multiplex PCR; TCRdb keeps only in-frame clonotypes and omits some of them. In the table there are some 250,000 clones, approximately 87% of which are singletons. Sequencing was performed on peripheral blood. The chain combines TRBV5-1 with TRBJ2-3; D may be TRBD2 (5 bases). This clonotype originated in a man aged 55 to 70 with acute or convalescent COVID-19. The DNA of the CDR3 is TGCGCCAGCAATAAGGAGGAATCGCAGTATTTT. Translating it yields CASNKEESQYF.